This T cell receptor beta chain was sequenced in a study of T cell repertoires in cytomegalovirus infection. Across the whole study: Selection of CMV epitopes for the study included recently identified HLA-C-restricted and well-studied HLA-B-restricted ones. Shared public TCR beta signatures pointed to both CMV infection and a matching HLA type.

Study results and caveats: Of the TCR beta families, the public ones yielded a cumulative frequency that identified carriers of CMV plus the relevant HLA. CMV-specific TCR beta clonotypes restricted by HLA-C dominated the ex vivo response.

The CDR3 spans 16 residues. Losses at the gene ends were 5 bases for V and 6 bases for J; bases not matched to a gene: 11. Each CDR3 protein gets one entry after TCRdb re-called the reads with MiXCR. The data show roughly 860,000 distinct CDR3 sequences, around a third seen once. Concerning this clonotype itself: Antigen specificity is unknown.

The receptor was derived from a human donor in good health (CMV status not recorded). Some clones in this sample may be carry-over from other donors' samples. V usage is TRBV12-3 or TRBV12-4 and J usage is TRBJ2-1, with 9 bases that match TRBD2. Sequenced here: cultured CD8+ T cells from PBMCs, sampled from culture after CMV antigen stimulation. DNA for the CDR3: TGTGCCAGCAGTCTCCCCGGACTAGCGTTCTCCAATGAGCAGTTCTTC. Its protein product is CASSLPGLAFSNEQFF.